Listed here are 11 T cell receptor beta chains from one sample, sequenced in a study of vaccination and CD4 T cells after COVID-19. The antigens for these receptors are not known. The Oncomine TCR Beta short-read assay sequenced DNA from cultured CD4+ T cells. TCRdb recomputed calls from the PCR reads with MiXCR, one row per CDR3 protein. This sample carries approximately 2,800 distinct CDR3 sequences, 84% of them seen once, and the ten largest clones take 30% to 45%. Treatment given: approximately nine-day PBMC culture with coronavirus spike peptide pools or control peptides (ViraFEST assay). The sequenced sample consisted of CD4+ T cells from blood, cultured in vitro. The receptor source for this set is a human donor who had recovered from COVID-19.

This clonotype occurred a few times. The chain carries TRBV5-1 and TRBJ1-6; D may be TRBD1 (5 bases). The V gene lost 7 bases and the J gene lost 1 base, with 9 bases spanning the gap. Germline V gene lookup returns CDR1 SGHRS and CDR2 YFSETQ. This CDR3 has 14 amino acids. The CDR3 protein is CASEEGSYNSPLHF. As DNA, the CDR3 is TGCGCCAGCGAGGAGGGGTCCTATAATTCACCCCTCCACTTT.

The chain uses TRBV20-1 and TRBJ2-7; 15 nucleotides align to TRBD2. V was clipped by 6 bases and J by 0 bases; unmatched bases: 6. The length of the CDR3 is 16 residues. Germline-derived CDR1 and CDR2 are DFQATT and SNEGSKA (reference sequence). This CDR3 is CSAPGLAGGLSYEQYF. The CDR3 DNA follows: TGCAGTGCACCGGGACTAGCGGGGGGACTCTCCTACGAGCAGTACTTC.

In its sample, this clonotype was seen once. J is TRBJ2-1 and V is TRBV10-3; 9 positions match TRBD2. Trimming removed 3 bases from V and 0 bases from J; junction bases left unmatched: 3. This CDR3 spans 16 amino acids. CDR1 is ENHRY and CDR2 is SYGVKD in the germline V gene. CDR3: CAISDSSGVSYNEQFF. In nucleotides, the CDR3 is TGTGCCATCAGTGATTCTAGCGGGGTCTCCTACAATGAGCAGTTCTTC.

The rearrangement links TRBV19 to TRBJ2-2, with 9 bases fitting TRBD2. The J segment lost 5 bases and the V segment lost 6 bases, leaving 13 bases of the junction unmatched. The CDR3 length is 17 residues. CDR1 and CDR2 (germline): LNHDA, SQIVND (reference sequence). The CDR3 DNA is TGTGCCAGTAGGAGGCGGGGGGGCGACGGCCGGACCGGGGAGCTGTTTTTT. Residues: CASRRRGGDGRTGELFF.

This sequence joins TRBV7-9 and TRBJ1-2, with no clear D. V gave up 5 bases and J gave up 8 bases, with 24 bases separating them. The CDR3 length is 16 residues. Germline V CDR1 and CDR2: SEHNR, FQNEAQ (reference sequence). Here the CDR3 DNA reads TGTGCCAGCAGCCGAACAGATGGACGAGGAGGTGGGGGCTACACCTTC. Translating gives CASSRTDGRGGGGYTF.

The chain uses TRBV14 and TRBJ1-2, with 9 bases identical to TRBD1. CDR3 length: 15 amino acids. Germline trimming cut 4 bases from V and 5 bases from J; bases unmatched to any gene: 8. Germline V lookup: CDR1 SGHDN, CDR2 FVKESK. The CDR3 DNA reads as TGTGCCAGCAGCCCAATGGGACAGGGCCATTATGGCTACACCTTC. It specifies CASSPMGQGHYGYTF.

V gene TRBV2 combines with J gene TRBJ1-2, with 10 bases matching TRBD1. V was clipped by 5 bases and J by 4 bases; unmatched bases: 10. CDR1 and CDR2 (germline): SNHLY, FYNNEI. CDR3 length equals 16 residues. The CDR3 sequence is CASSNYPGTGVYGYTF. As DNA, the CDR3 is TGTGCCAGCAGTAACTACCCCGGGACAGGGGTCTATGGCTACACCTTC.

The V and J genes are TRBV7-9 and TRBJ1-2; D ambiguous. The germline gives CDR1 SEHNR, CDR2 FQNEAQ (reference sequence). The germline V and J ends were trimmed by 5 bases and 4 bases, with 5 bases remaining between them. This CDR3 spans 11 amino acids. CDR3 DNA sequence: TGTGCCAGCAGCAGTATCTATGGCTACACCTTC. Its translation is CASSSIYGYTF.

The rearrangement uses TRBV7-6 and TRBJ2-3, with 7 bases that match TRBD1. The V segment lost 5 bases and the J segment 0 bases; nucleotides outside the gene matches: 5. The CDR3 runs to 15 residues. Germline V gene sequence: CDR1 SGHVS, CDR2 FNYEAQ. DNA for the CDR3: TGTGCCAGCAGCCCCGGGACAGTTAGCACAGATACGCAGTATTTT. This gives the protein CASSPGTVSTDTQYF.

The chain combines TRBV6-1 with TRBJ1-1; D gene uncertain. This CDR3 comprises 17 residues. V was shortened by 4 bases and J by 1 base, with 19 bases between the two germline ends. Germline values: CDR1 MNHNS, CDR2 SASEGT. CDR3 coding DNA: TGTGCCAGCAGTGTCCAGGCCGGGTCGAGTGGGAACACTGAAGCTTTCTTT. Translation gives CASSVQAGSSGNTEAFF.

V usage is TRBV6-1 and J usage is TRBJ1-1; TRBD1 matches 8 bases. CDR3 length equals 13 residues. Germline V lookup: CDR1 MNHNS, CDR2 SASEGT. Germline trimming cut 6 bases from V and 11 bases from J; bases unmatched to any gene: 11. The CDR3 here is CASRPTGGKRAFF. The CDR3 bases are TGTGCCAGCAGACCTACAGGGGGAAAAAGGGCTTTCTTT.